The clone carrying this T cell receptor (beta chain) was observed at least ten times. Antigen unknown. V was trimmed by 7 bases and J by 2 bases, leaving 9 bases between them. Germline CDR1 and CDR2: SEHNR and FQNEAQ (reference sequence). The length of the CDR3 is 13 residues. This sample is drawn from a study of early T cells in non-severe SARS-CoV-2 infection. Study at large: Sequencing of unsorted whole blood was done on bulk RNA, leaving chains unpaired. Study findings and constraints: Matching results from VDJdb favored anti-spike CD8 responses, leaving private and CD4 specificities undetected.

In the library, individual cDNA molecules carried attached unique molecular identifiers. MiXCR, run by TCRdb on the 5' RACE reads, gives a single entry per CDR3 protein. The sample yields more than 20,000 distinct CDR3 sequences, 3.5% to 5% seen once. Sequenced sample: whole blood. The TCR comes from an adult who was a healthcare worker with PCR-confirmed SARS-CoV-2 infection or an uninfected control (not recorded which). J is TRBJ1-5 and V is TRBV7-9; D not resolved. The DNA for the CDR3 is TGTGCCAGCAACTTGGGTGGCAATCAGCCCCAGCATTTT. This sequence encodes CASNLGGNQPQHF.